This TCR beta chain was identified in a study of T-cell memory formation after mild COVID-19. Turning to the study itself: In these data, TCR clusters were largely donor specific. The study's findings and limits: Clones that contracted clustered mainly in CM and EM if CD4+ and in EMRA if CD8+. Clones that shrank (day 15 to 85) were balanced CD4/CD8, whereas later expanders leaned CD4+. Pre-infection memory contained some responding clones, which suggested that cross-reactive memory had joined.

This clonotype has more than one count but fewer than ten. Its antigen is undetermined. The germline gives CDR1 SGHVS, CDR2 FQNEAQ. V lost 3 bases, J lost 1 base, and 10 bases lay in between. CDR3 length: 15 amino acids. TCRdb reanalysed the 5' RACE reads using MiXCR and keeps one entry per CDR3 protein. The data hold roughly 300,000 distinct CDR3 sequences, with approximately 8.4% observed a single time. The clonotype originates from a man between 18 and 29 years old who had mild COVID-19 (a few samples of this study predate the infection). Cell type and time point are not known. The chain couples TRBV7-8 to TRBJ1-3; D not certain. Sequencing was done on a sample of PBMCs or a T cell subset sorted from them (not recorded which). CDR3 region: CASSLGPGSGNTIYF. The DNA of the CDR3 is TGTGCCAGCAGCTTGGGCCCTGGGTCTGGAAACACCATATATTTT.